This T cell receptor beta chain was captured by sequencing in a study of blood T cell repertoires in COVID-19 (dated by TCRdb to 2020 to 2021). About the investigation overall: Samples covering the acute and convalescent phases of COVID-19 were provided by collaborators in the United States, Italy and Spain. The repertoires were released in a freely available public database intended as a resource for research on the immune response to SARS-CoV-2. The material from the prospective study consisted of cDNA or gDNA derived from T cells, B-cell-depleted T cells, or PBMCs. The sample metadata nearly always contained a de-identified subject ID, COVID-19 status, age in years and sex. The dataset comprised deeply sampled blood TCRbeta repertoires from subjects exposed to, actively infected with, or recovered from COVID-19. Where HLA class I and class II types were available, the types were taken from metadata supplied by the sample provider, not from assay-based typing. Samples came from the ongoing ImmuneRACE study (first 160 participants) plus 1,254 subjects from 6 global collaborators.

With respect to this clone: Its binding antigen is unknown. Per-base qualities were not stored, and no clone one base away is much larger.

What the work shows at the level of the full study, not this receptor alone: The amount of clinical and demographic metadata varied by source and participant and was provided uncurated.

Collaborating institutions collected whole blood in K2EDTA tubes following their own protocols. For TCRbeta analysis, collaborator samples were shipped as frozen whole blood, as isolated PBMCs, or as DNA extracted from either sample type. The immunoSEQ Assay, a bias-controlled multiplex PCR, was used to amplify TCRbeta CDR3 regions from genomic DNA. Processing in the source paper ran as follows. Within the assay, amplification of reference gene primers was used to estimate how many nucleated cells each sample contained. To quantify the absolute abundance of each unique TCRbeta CDR3 rearrangement, sequence reads were collapsed and filtered. For each sample, productive Simpson clonality was calculated by taking the square root of Simpson's diversity index across productive rearrangements. TCRdb obtained this table from immuneACCESS and retained in-frame rearrangements with V and J assigned. These tables miss some clones; where compared with another copy, unresolved V genes account for less than half of the shortfall, and the remainder is unexplained. V, J and clone size reflect that table, while D and trimming were determined from the DNA. This sample lists approximately 100,000 clones; over 65% were detected once. Jointly, the top ten make up 13% to 15% of the sample.

V sheds 1 base and J sheds 1 base, leaving 10 bases between their ends. The CDR3 contains 15 residues, cysteine and phenylalanine counted. Only the CDR3 portion is preserved as DNA: 45 bases, with reading frame beginning at the first base. CDR1 SGHTA and CDR2 FQGNSA are derived from the germline V gene. Sequenced: peripheral blood. This receptor was identified in a woman in her seventies with acute or convalescent COVID-19. The chain uses TRBV7-2 and TRBJ1-1; the D gene assignment is ambiguous. The nucleotide sequence is TGTGCCAGCAGCTTAGTTATCGGGGAGAACACTGAAGCTTTCTTT. This translates into CASSLVIGENTEAFF.